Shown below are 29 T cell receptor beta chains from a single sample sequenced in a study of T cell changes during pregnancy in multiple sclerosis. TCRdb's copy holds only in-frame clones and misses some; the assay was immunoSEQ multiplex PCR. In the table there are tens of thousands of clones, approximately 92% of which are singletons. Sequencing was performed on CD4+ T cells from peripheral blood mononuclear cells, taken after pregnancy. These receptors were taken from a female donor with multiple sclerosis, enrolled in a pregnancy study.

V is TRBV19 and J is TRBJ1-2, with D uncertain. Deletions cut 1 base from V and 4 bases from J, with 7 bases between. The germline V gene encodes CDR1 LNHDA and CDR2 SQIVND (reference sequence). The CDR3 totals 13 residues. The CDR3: CASSIVISYGYTF. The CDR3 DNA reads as TGTGCCAGTAGTATAGTCATCAGCTATGGCTACACCTTC.

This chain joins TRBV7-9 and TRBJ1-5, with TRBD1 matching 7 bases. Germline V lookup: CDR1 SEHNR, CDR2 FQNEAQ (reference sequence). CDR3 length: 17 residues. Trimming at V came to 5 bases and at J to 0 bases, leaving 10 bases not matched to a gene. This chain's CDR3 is CASSNRQGTHSNQPQHF. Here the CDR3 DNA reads TGTGCCAGCAGCAACCGACAGGGAACCCATAGCAATCAGCCCCAGCATTTT.

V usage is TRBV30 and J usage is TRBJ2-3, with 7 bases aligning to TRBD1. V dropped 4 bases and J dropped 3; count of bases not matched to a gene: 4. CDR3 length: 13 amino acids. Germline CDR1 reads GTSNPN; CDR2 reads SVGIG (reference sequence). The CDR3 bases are TGTGCCTGGACTTTACAGGGGACAGATACGCAGTATTTT. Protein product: CAWTLQGTDTQYF.

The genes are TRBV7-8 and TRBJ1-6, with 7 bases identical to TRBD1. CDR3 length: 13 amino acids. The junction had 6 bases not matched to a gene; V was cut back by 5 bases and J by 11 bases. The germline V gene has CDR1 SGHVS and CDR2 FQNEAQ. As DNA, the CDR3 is TGTGCCAGCAGCACAGGGACAGCCACACCCCTCCACTTT. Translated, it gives CASSTGTATPLHF.

DNA of the CDR3: TGCGCCAGCAGCCAAGAGGGGGGACTCTCCTACAATGAGCAGTTCTTC. This encodes CASSQEGGLSYNEQFF. The chain employs TRBV4-3 and TRBJ2-1, with D possibly matching TRBD2 (6 bases). Germline V CDR1 and CDR2: LGHNA, YSLEER. CDR3 length: 16 residues. V was trimmed by 0 bases and J by 0 bases, leaving 9 bases between them.

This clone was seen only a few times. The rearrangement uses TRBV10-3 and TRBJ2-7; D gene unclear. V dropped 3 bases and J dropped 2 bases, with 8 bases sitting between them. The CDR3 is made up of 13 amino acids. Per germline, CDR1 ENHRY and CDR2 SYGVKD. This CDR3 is CAISDSRAYEQYF. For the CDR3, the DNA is TGTGCCATCAGTGATTCCCGGGCCTACGAGCAGTACTTC.

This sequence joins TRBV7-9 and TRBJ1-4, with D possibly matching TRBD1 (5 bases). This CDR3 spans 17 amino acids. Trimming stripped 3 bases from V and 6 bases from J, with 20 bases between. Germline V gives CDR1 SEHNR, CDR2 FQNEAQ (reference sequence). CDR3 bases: TGTGCCAGCAGCTTGGGCTTGGGTGGGACTTACCATGAAAAACTGTTTTTT. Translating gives CASSLGLGGTYHEKLFF.

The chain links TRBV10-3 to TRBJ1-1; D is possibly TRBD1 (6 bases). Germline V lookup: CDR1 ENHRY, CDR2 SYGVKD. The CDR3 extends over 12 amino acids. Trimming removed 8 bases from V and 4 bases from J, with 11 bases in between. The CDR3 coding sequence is TGTGCCATCGGGACACATGGCACTGAAGCTTTCTTT. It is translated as CAIGTHGTEAFF.

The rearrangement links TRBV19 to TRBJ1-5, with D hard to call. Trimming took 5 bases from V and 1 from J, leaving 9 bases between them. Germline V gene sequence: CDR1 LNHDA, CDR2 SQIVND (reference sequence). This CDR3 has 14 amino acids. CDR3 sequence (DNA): TGTGCCAGTAGTGTTCAGGCGAGCAATCAGCCCCAGCATTTT. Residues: CASSVQASNQPQHF.

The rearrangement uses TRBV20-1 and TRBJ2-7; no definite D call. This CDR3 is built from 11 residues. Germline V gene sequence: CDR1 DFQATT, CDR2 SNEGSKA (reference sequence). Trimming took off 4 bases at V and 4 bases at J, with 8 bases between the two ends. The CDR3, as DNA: TGCAGTGCTATGGCCCGATACGAGCAGTACTTC. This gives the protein CSAMARYEQYF.

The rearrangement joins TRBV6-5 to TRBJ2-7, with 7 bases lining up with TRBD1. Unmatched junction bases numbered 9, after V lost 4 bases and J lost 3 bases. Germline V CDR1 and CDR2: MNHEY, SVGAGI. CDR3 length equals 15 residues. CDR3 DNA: TGTGCCAGCAGTTTGGACAGGTCGAAGGTCTACGAGCAGTACTTC. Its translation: CASSLDRSKVYEQYF.

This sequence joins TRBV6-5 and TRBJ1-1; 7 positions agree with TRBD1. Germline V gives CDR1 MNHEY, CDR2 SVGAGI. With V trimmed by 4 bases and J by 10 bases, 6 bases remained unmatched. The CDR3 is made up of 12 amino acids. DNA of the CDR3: TGTGCCAGCAGTTCAGGGGGACCTGGAGCTTTCTTT. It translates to CASSSGGPGAFF.

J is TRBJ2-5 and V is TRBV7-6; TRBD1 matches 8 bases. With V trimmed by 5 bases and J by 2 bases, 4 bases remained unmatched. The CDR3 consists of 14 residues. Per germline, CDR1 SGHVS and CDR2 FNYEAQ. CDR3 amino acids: CASSKGQAQETQYF. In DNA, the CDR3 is TGTGCCAGCAGCAAGGGACAGGCACAAGAGACCCAGTACTTC.

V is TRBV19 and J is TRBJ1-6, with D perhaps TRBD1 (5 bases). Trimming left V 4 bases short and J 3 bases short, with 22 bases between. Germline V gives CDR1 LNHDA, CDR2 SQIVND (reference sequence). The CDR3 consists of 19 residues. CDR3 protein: CASSTRALRGGNYNSPLHF. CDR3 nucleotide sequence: TGTGCCAGTAGTACCCGCGCGTTGCGGGGGGGAAACTATAATTCACCCCTCCACTTT.

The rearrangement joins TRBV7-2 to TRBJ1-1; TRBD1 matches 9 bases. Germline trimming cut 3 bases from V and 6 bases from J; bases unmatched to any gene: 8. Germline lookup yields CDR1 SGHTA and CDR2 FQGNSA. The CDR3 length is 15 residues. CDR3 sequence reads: CASSFTGTGKSEAFF. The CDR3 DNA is TGTGCCAGCAGCTTTACCGGGACAGGGAAATCTGAAGCTTTCTTT.

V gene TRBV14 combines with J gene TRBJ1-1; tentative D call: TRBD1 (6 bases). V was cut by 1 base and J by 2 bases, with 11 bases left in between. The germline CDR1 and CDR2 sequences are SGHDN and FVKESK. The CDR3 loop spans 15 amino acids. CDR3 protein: CASSQGGGGNTEAFF. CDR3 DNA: TGTGCCAGCAGCCAAGGGGGAGGGGGAAACACTGAAGCTTTCTTT.

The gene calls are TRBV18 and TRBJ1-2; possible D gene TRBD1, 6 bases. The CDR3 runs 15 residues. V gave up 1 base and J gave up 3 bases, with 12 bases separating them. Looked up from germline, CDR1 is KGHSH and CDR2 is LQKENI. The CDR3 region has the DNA TGTGCCAGCTCACCACTGGGGCAGGGGCACTATGGCTACACCTTC. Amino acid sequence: CASSPLGQGHYGYTF. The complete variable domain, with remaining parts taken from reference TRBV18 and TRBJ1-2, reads NAGVMQNPRHLVRRRGQEARLRCSPMKGHSHVYWYRQLPEEGLKFMVYLQKENIIDESGMPKERFSAEFPKEGPSILRIQQVVRGDSAAYFCASSPLGQGHYGYTFGSGTRLTVV.

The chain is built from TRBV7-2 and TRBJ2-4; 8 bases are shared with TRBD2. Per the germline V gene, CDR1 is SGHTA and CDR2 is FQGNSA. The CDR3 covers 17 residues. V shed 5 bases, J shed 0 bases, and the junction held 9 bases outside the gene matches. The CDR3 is CASSDRSGALAKNIQYF. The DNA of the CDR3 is TGTGCCAGCAGCGATCGTAGCGGGGCACTAGCCAAAAACATTCAGTACTTC.

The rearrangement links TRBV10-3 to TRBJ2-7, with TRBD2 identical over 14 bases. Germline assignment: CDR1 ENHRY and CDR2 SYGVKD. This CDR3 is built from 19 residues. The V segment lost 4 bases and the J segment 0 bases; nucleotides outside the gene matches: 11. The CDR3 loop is CAISARTSGGTLLSYEQYF. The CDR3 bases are TGTGCCATCAGTGCCCGGACTAGCGGGGGGACCTTACTCTCCTACGAGCAGTACTTC.

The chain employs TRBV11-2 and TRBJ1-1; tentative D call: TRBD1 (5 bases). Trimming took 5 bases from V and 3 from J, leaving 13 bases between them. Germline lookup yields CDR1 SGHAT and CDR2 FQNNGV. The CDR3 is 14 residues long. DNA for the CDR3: TGTGCCAGCAGCGGAATTCAGGGATACACTGAAGCTTTCTTT. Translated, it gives CASSGIQGYTEAFF.

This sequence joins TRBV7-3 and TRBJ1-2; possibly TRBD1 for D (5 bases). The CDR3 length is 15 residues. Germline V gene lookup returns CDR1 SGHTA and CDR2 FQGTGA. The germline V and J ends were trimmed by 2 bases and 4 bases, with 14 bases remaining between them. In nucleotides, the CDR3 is TGTGCCAGCAGCTTATCGGCGGGGGAGGGCTATGGCTACACCTTC. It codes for CASSLSAGEGYGYTF.

The CDR3 reads CASSPIQGNGELFF. The CDR3 region has the DNA TGTGCCAGCAGCCCAATTCAGGGAAACGGGGAGCTGTTTTTT. The chain has TRBV7-3 and TRBJ2-2; D perhaps matches TRBD1 (5 bases). From germline, CDR1 is SGHTA and CDR2 FQGTGA. Trimming removed 5 bases at V and 7 bases at J, with 14 bases between. This CDR3 has 14 residues.

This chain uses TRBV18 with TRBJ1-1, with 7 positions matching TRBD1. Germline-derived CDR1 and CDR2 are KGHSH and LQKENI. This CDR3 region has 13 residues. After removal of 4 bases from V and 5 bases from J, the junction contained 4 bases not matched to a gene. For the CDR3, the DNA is TGTGCCAGCTCACTCGGGACAGATACTGAAGCTTTCTTT. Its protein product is CASSLGTDTEAFF.

As DNA, the CDR3 is TGTGCCAGCAGTTCGCTGGGGGGGCTTACTGAAGCTTTCTTT. The encoded protein is CASSSLGGLTEAFF. V usage is TRBV6-5 and J usage is TRBJ1-1; D possibly corresponds to TRBD1 (6 bases). Germline V gene sequence: CDR1 MNHEY, CDR2 SVGAGI. Trimming took 4 bases from V and 5 from J, leaving 14 bases between them. CDR3 length: 14 amino acids.

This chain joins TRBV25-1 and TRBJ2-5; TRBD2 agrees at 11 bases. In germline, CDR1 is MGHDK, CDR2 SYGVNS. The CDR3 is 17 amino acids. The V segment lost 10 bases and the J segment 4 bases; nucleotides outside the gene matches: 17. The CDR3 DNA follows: TGTGCCACTTCTAGGGGGGTGCTAGCGGGGGGAAGAGAGACCCAGTACTTC. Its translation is CATSRGVLAGGRETQYF.

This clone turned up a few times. Written as DNA, the CDR3 is TGTGCCAGAAGCCCGCCCGACAGGTGCAATCAGCCCCAGCATTTT. It specifies CARSPPDRCNQPQHF. The genes are TRBV5-3 and TRBJ1-5, with D tentatively TRBD1 (6 bases). TRBV5-3 is flagged as an ORF with uncertain function. Trimming cost V 4 bases and J 2 bases, with 13 bases left between them. CDR3 length equals 15 residues.

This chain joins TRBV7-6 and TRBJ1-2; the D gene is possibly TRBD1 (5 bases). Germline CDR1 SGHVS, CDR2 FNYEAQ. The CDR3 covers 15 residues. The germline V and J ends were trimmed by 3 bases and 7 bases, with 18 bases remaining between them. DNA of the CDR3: TGTGCCAGCAGCTTGGGGACGGGGAGCGGGCTTGGCTACACCTTC. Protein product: CASSLGTGSGLGYTF.

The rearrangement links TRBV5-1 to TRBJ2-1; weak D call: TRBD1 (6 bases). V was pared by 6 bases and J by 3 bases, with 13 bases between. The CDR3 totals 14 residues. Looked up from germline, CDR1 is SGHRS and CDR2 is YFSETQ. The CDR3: CASTLGAHYNEQFF. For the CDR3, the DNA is TGCGCCAGCACCCTGGGGGCCCACTACAATGAGCAGTTCTTC.

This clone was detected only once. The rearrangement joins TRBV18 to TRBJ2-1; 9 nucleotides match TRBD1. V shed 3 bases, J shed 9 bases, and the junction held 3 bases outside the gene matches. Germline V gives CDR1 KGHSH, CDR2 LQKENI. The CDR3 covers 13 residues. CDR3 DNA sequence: TGTGCCAGCTCACCGATGGGACAGGGTGAGCAGTTCTTC. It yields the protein CASSPMGQGEQFF. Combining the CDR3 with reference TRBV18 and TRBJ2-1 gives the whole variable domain NAGVMQNPRHLVRRRGQEARLRCSPMKGHSHVYWYRQLPEEGLKFMVYLQKENIIDESGMPKERFSAEFPKEGPSILRIQQVVRGDSAAYFCASSPMGQGEQFFGPGTRLTVL.